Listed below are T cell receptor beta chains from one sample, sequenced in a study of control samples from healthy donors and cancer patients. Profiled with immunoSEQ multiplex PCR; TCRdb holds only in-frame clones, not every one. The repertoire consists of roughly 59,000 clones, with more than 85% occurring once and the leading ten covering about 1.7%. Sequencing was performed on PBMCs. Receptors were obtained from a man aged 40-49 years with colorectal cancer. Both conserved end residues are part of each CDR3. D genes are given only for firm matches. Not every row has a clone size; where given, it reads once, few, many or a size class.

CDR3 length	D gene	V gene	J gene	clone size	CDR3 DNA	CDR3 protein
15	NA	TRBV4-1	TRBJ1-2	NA	TGCGCCAGCAGCCCCGGCGGGGGCTTAGGCTATGGCTACACCTTC	CASSPGGGLGYGYTF
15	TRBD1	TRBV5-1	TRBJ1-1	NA	TGCGCCAGCAGCCTCCGACAGGGGATGAACACTGAAGCTTTCTTT	CASSLRQGMNTEAFF
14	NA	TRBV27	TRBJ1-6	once	TGTGCCAGCAGTTTTCTACAGTATAATTCACCCCTCCACTTT	CASSFLQYNSPLHF
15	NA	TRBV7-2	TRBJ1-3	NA	TGTGCCAGCAGCCCGTTGATTGGCTCTGGAAACACCATATATTTT	CASSPLIGSGNTIYF
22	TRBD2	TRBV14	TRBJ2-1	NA	TGTGCCAGCAGCCAAGATCCCGCCAGACTAGCGGGGCGAGTCGCCACCTCGGTTGTGCAGTTCTTC	CASSQDPARLAGRVATSVVQFF
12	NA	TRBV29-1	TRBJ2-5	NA	TGCAGCGCCCTAGAATTCCAAGAGACCCAGTACTTC	CSALEFQETQYF
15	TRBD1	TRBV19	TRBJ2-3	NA	TGTGCCAGTAGTGCGGGACAGGGGGCAACAGATACGCAGTATTTT	CASSAGQGATDTQYF
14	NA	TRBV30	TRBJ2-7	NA	TGTGCCTGGAGTGCGACAGCCTCGGGCAACGAGCAGTACTTC	CAWSATASGNEQYF
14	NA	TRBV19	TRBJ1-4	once	TGTGCCAGTAGTACGTCCCGCGGTAATGAAAAACTGTTTTTT	CASSTSRGNEKLFF
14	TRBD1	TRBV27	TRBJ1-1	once	TGTGCCAGCAGTTTAGAGAGACAGGGCACTGAAGCTTTCTTT	CASSLERQGTEAFF
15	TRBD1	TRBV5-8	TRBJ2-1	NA	TGTGCCAGCAGCTTGGGACAGGGTCTCCACAATGAGCAGTTCTTC	CASSLGQGLHNEQFF
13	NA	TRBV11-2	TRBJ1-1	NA	TGTGCCAGCAGCTTCTCTATGAACACTGAAGCTTTCTTT	CASSFSMNTEAFF
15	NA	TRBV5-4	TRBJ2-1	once	TGTGCCAGCAGCCCCCGGACACAGGGAGGGAATGAGCAGTTCTTC	CASSPRTQGGNEQFF
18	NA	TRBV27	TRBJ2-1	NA	TGTGCCAGCAGTTCCATATTACTAGATGGGCGGGGCTACAATGAGCAGTTCTTC	CASSSILLDGRGYNEQFF
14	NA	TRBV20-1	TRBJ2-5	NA	TGCAGTGCTAGTTGGGGGACACCTCAAGAGACCCAGTACTTC	CSASWGTPQETQYF
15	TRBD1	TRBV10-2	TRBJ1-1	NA	TGCGCCAGCAGCCGACAGGGAGGGACGGTAACTGAAGCTTTCTTT	CASSRQGGTVTEAFF
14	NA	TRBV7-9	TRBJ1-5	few	TGTGCCAGCAGCTTCTCGGCCAACAATCAGCCCCAGCATTTT	CASSFSANNQPQHF
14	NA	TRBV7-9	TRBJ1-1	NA	TGTGCCAGCAGCTCACAGAGCCTCGGCCTCGAAGCTTTCTTT	CASSSQSLGLEAFF
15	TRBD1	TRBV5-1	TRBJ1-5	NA	TGCGCCAGCAGCTTGGAGGGGACAGGGGGTCAGCCCCAGCATTTT	CASSLEGTGGQPQHF
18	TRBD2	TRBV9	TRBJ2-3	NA	TGTGCCAGCAGCGTAGATAGCGGGGGAGGTACTAGCACAGATACGCAGTATTTT	CASSVDSGGGTSTDTQYF
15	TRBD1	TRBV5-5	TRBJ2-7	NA	TGTGCCAGCAGCTTGGTTCGGACAGGGGCCTACGAGCAGTACTTC	CASSLVRTGAYEQYF
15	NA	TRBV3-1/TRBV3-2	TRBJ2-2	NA	TGTGCCAGCAGCCAAGGGGGATCAGGGTTCGGGGAGCTGTTTTTT	CASSQGGSGFGELFF
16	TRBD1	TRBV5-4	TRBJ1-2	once	TGTGCCAGCAGCCACGGGCCGGAGGGGGCGGACTATGGCTACACCTTC	CASSHGPEGADYGYTF
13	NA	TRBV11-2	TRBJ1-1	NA	TGTGCCAGCAGCGCGACCTGGAACACTGAAGCTTTCTTT	CASSATWNTEAFF
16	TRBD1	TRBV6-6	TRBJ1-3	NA	TGTGCCAGCAGTTACTCCGCAGGGGGCTCTGGAAACACCATATATTTT	CASSYSAGGSGNTIYF
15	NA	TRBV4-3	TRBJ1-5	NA	TGCGCCAGCAGCCAAGATTTATCTGGTGTTCAGCCCCAGCATTTT	CASSQDLSGVQPQHF